This entry is about one T cell receptor (beta chain). TCRdb re-called the 5' RACE reads with MiXCR, one entry per CDR3 protein. This sample carries roughly 40,000 distinct CDR3 sequences, approximately 19% of them seen once, and the ten largest clones take approximately 2.9%. V lost 1 base, J lost 8 bases, and 5 bases stayed unmatched. Germline CDR1 reads SGHDT; CDR2 reads YYEEEE. The CDR3 runs 15 residues. The V gene is TRBV5-6, the J gene TRBJ1-3, with TRBD1 identical over 11 bases. Sequenced: naive CD4+ T cells sorted from a lymph node. The subset here: naive CD4+ T cells, CD4+CD45RA+CD25-. The sequence was collected from a female donor with breast cancer. The CDR3 sequence: CASSLSGTGGDTIYF. The CDR3 DNA follows: TGTGCCAGCAGCTTGTCCGGGACAGGGGGGGACACCATATATTTT.